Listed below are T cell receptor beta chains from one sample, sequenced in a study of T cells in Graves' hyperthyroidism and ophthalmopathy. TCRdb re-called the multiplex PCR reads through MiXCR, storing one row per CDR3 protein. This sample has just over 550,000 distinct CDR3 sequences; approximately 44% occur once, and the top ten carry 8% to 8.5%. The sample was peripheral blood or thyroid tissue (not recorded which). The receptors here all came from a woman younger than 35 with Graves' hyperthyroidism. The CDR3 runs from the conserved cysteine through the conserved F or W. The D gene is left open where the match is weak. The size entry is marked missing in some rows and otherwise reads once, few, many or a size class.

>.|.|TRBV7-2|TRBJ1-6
TGTGCCAGCAGCTTAGGGGGCCATTCACCCCTCCACTTT
CASSLGGHSPLHF
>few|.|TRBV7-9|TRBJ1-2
TGTGCCAGCAGCCCCACAGGGTTCGACTATGGCTACACCTTC
CASSPTGFDYGYTF
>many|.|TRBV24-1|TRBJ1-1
TGTGCCACCAGTGATCAACGGAACACTGAAGCTTTCTTT
CATSDQRNTEAFF
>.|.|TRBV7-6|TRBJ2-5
TGTGCCAGCAGTTTTTCGGGCTTCCGAGAGACCCAGTACTTC
CASSFSGFRETQYF
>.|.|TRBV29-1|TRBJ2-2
TGCAGCGTTGAAACAGACAGGAACACCGGGGAGCTGTTTTTT
CSVETDRNTGELFF
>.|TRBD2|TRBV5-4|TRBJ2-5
TGTGCCAGCAGCTTGGCGACTAGCGGGAGGGCCAGGGAGACCCAGTACTTC
CASSLATSGRARETQYF
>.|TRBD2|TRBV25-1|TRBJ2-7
TGTGCCAGCAGTGAAGTACTAGCGGGAGTCCATGAGCAGTACTTC
CASSEVLAGVHEQYF
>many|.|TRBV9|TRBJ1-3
TGTGCCAGCAGCCCCGGGACGGCTGGAAACACCATATATTTT
CASSPGTAGNTIYF
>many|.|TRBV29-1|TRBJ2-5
TGCAGCGTTGAACCACCGTTGGGGGAGACCCAGTACTTC
CSVEPPLGETQYF
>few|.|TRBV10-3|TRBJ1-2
TGTGCCTGGAGTGGCCCGGAGGGCAGAGGCTACACCTTC
CAWSGPEGRGYTF
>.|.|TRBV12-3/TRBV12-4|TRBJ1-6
TGTGCCAGCAGCCTCCCCGTGAAAAATAATTCACCCCTCCACTTT
CASSLPVKNNSPLHF
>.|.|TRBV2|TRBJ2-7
TGTGCCAGCAGTGAGAGGGCAGGGGACGAGCAGTACTTC
CASSERAGDEQYF
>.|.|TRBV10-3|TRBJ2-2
TGTGCCATCAGTGAGTCGGGGCAGGGCACCTCTGGGGAGCTGTTTTTT
CAISESGQGTSGELFF
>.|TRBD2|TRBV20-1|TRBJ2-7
TGCAGTGCTAGGCCCCTACTGATGGGCGGGAGGACCTACGAGCAGTACTTC
CSARPLLMGGRTYEQYF
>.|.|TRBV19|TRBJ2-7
TGTGCCAGTAGTATAGACAGGGTACGGAACTCCTACGAGCAGTACTTC
CASSIDRVRNSYEQYF
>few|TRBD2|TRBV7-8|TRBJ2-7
TGTGCCAGCAGCTTAGGACTAGCGGGGATCTACGAGCAGTACTTC
CASSLGLAGIYEQYF
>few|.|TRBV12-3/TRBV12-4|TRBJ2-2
TGTGCCATCGGGAGTAGGGGGGAGCTGTTTTTT
CAIGSRGELFF
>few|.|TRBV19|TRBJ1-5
TGTGCCAGTAGTATGGCCCCGAGTAGCAATCAGCCCCAGCATTTT
CASSMAPSSNQPQHF
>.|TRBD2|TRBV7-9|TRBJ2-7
TGTGCCAGCAGCTTCTGGCGGGAGGGAACCTACGAGCAGTACTTC
CASSFWREGTYEQYF
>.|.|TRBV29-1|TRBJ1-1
TGCAGCCTGTGGGGCAGGAACATGAACACTGAAGCTTTCTTT
CSLWGRNMNTEAFF
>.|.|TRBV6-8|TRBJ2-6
TGTGCCACCAGTTTACAGGGGGCCAACGTCCTGACTTTC
CATSLQGANVLTF
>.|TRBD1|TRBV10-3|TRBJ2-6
TGTGCCAGCAGTGCTAGGGGGCCTGGGGCCAACGTCCTGACTTTC
CASSARGPGANVLTF
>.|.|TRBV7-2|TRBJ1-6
TGTGCCAGCAGCTTAGGACGGGGGGCGCTCACACCCCTCCACTTT
CASSLGRGALTPLHF
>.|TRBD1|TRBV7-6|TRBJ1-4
TGTGCCAGCAGCTCGTACGGACAGGAGAATGAAAAACTGTTTTTT
CASSSYGQENEKLFF
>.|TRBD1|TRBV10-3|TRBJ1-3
TGTGCCAGCAGATCCGGGACAGTATCTGGAAACACCATATATTTT
CASRSGTVSGNTIYF
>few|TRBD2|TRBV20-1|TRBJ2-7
TGCAGTGCGGTGACTAGCGGGAGTCGAACCTACGAGCAGTACTTC
CSAVTSGSRTYEQYF
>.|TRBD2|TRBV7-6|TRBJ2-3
TGTGTCAGCAGCGCCCTTAGCGGGAGGACAGATACGCAATATTTT
CVSSALSGRTDTQYF
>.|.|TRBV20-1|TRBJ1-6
TGCAGTGCTGGTCTCTCGGAAGGGGTCAATTCACCCCTCCACTTT
CSAGLSEGVNSPLHF
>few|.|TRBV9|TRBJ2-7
TGTGCCGGGACTGGACACTCCTACGAGCAGTACTTC
CAGTGHSYEQYF
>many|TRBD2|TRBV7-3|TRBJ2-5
TGTGCCAGCAGTTCGGGACTAGCGGAAGAGACCCAGTACTTC
CASSSGLAEETQYF
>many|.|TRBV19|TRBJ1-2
TGTGCCAGTAGTATAAGGACAGCCTATGGCTACACCTTC
CASSIRTAYGYTF
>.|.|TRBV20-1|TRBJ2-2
TGCAGTGCTAGAGATCTAGAACTAGGGGACACCGGGGAGCTGTTTTTT
CSARDLELGDTGELFF
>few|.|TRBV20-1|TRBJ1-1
TGCAGTGCTCCCAGGTTCCGGAACACTGAAGCTTTCTTT
CSAPRFRNTEAFF
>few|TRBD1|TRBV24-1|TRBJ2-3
TGTGCCACCAGGGACAGGGTTGCAGATACGCAGTATTTT
CATRDRVADTQYF
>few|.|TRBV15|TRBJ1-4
TGTGCCACCAGCAGAGATCGGGTGGCAACTAATGAAAAACTGTTTTTT
CATSRDRVATNEKLFF
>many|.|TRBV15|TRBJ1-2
TGTGCCACCAGAGGCGCGGGGGGCTACACCTTC
CATRGAGGYTF
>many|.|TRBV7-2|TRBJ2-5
TGTGCCAGCAGCTCCGGGCCCGCCCAGGAGACCCAGTACTTC
CASSSGPAQETQYF
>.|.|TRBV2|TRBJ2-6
TGTGCCAGCAGCCTCCTGGCTAAGGGGATCCGGACTGGGGCCAACGTCCTGACTTTC
CASSLLAKGIRTGANVLTF
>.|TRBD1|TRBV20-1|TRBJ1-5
TGCAGTGCTGACCAGGGGGGTCAGCCCCAGCATTTT
CSADQGGQPQHF
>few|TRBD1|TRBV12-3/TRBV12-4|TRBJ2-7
TGTGCCAGCAGCTTCGACAGGGTAGTCTCCTACGAGCAGTACTTC
CASSFDRVVSYEQYF
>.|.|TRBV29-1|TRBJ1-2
TGCAGTGAAGCCCGGCAGGATGGCTACACCTTC
CSEARQDGYTF
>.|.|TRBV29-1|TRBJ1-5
TGCAGTGCTAGGCCTGATAGCAATCAGCCCCAGCATTTT
CSARPDSNQPQHF
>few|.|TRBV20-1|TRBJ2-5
TGCAGTGCTAGAGAGGAGGGGCCAGGGACCCAGTACTTC
CSAREEGPGTQYF
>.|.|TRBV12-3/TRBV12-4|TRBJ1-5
TGTGCCAGCAGTTTACTCAAGGGCAATCAGCCCCAGCATTTT
CASSLLKGNQPQHF
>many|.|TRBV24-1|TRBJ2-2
TGTGCCACCAGTGATCCTCGTCACACCGGGGAGCTGTTTTTT
CATSDPRHTGELFF
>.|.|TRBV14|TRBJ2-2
TGTGCCAGCAGCCAAGAAGCAGCGGGCACCGGGGAGCTGTTTTTT
CASSQEAAGTGELFF
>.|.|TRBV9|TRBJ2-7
TGTGCTGGATACCCCGGGACAAGGACATACGAGCAGTACTTC
CAGYPGTRTYEQYF
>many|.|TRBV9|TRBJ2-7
TGTGCCAGCAGCGGACAGCGCTCCTACGAGCAGTACTTC
CASSGQRSYEQYF
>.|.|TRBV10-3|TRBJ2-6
TGTGCCAGCAGTGAGCGGGACACTGAAGCTTTC
CASSERDTEAF
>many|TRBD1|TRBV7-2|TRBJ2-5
TGTGCCAGCAGCGCGGACAGGGTACAAGAGACCCAGTACTTC
CASSADRVQETQYF